This TCR beta chain is drawn from a study of cytomegalovirus exposure and HLA in healthy donors. For the study at large: About 180 million T cells yielded 117 million unique TCR beta sequences in earlier analysis.

Remarks on this clone: Its antigen is unidentified.

Study-level findings and limits: A few chains tied to CMV proved CMV antigen-specific in vitro. In a later analysis, a missense DCLRE1C variant was linked to TCR beta V- and J-gene trimming.

The CDR3 length is 15 residues. The germline V and J ends were trimmed by 4 bases and 4 bases, with 13 bases remaining between them. The germline gives CDR1 SEHNR, CDR2 FQNEAQ (reference sequence). The PCR was carried out with 60 Vbeta primers and 13 Jbeta primers. Assay: immunoSEQ multiplex PCR; the TCRdb copy retains only in-frame clones and omits some. Here the sample spans approximately 150,000 clones, approximately 80% being singletons. The specimen was PBMCs. This TCR was sampled from a man aged 25 to 45 in good health and CMV-seropositive. This chain uses TRBV7-9 with TRBJ2-2; D not resolved. CDR3 loop: CASSSVDSSTGELFF. The CDR3 region has the DNA TGTGCCAGCAGCTCCGTTGACTCCTCCACCGGGGAGCTGTTTTTT.